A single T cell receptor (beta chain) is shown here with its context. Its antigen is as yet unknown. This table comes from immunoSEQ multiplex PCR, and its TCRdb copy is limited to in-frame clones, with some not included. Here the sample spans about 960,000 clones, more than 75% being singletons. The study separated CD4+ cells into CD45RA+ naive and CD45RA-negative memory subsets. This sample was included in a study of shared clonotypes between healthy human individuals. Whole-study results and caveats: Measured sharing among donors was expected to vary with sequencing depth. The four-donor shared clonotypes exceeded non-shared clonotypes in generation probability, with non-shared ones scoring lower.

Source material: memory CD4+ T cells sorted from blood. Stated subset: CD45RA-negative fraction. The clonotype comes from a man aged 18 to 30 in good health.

This CDR3 reads CASSFSSGGEAFF. The CDR3 DNA sequence: TGTGCCAGCAGCTTTAGTTCCGGGGGAGAAGCTTTCTTT. This chain links TRBV7-3 with TRBJ1-1, with D possibly TRBD1 on 5 matching bases. The germline V and J ends were trimmed by 3 bases and 8 bases, with 13 bases remaining between them. The germline V gene encodes CDR1 SGHTA and CDR2 FQGTGA. This CDR3 has 13 residues.